These 11 T cell receptor beta chains came from one sample sequenced in a study of blood T cell repertoires in COVID-19. TCRdb's copy holds only in-frame clones and misses some; the assay was immunoSEQ multiplex PCR. This sample has 120,000 to 150,000 clones, with 80% found just once. The sample was peripheral blood. These TCRs come from a man aged 55 to 70 with active or convalescent COVID-19.

The chain has TRBV24-1 and TRBJ2-3, with 8 nucleotides matching TRBD2. Germline V gene lookup returns CDR1 KGHDR and CDR2 SFDVKD. Trimming removed 3 bases from V and 3 bases from J; junction bases left unmatched: 7. The CDR3 totals 16 residues. CDR3 sequence: CATSDTGGPRTDTQYF. For the CDR3, the DNA is TGTGCCACCAGTGATACGGGAGGGCCAAGGACAGATACGCAGTATTTT.

CDR3 bases: TGTGCCAGCAGCGTGGGGGACAGCGAGGGCTATGGCTACACCTTC. Translating it yields CASSVGDSEGYGYTF. The rearrangement uses TRBV9 and TRBJ1-2, with TRBD1 identical over 7 bases. The CDR3 runs to 15 residues. Unmatched junction bases numbered 8, after V lost 2 bases and J lost 4 bases. Germline V gives CDR1 SGDLS, CDR2 YYNGEE.

The chain joins TRBV4-3 to TRBJ1-4; D is undetermined. Germline V gene data show CDR1 as LGHNA and CDR2 as YSLEER. The CDR3 runs to 14 residues. V lost 1 base and J lost 7, with 10 bases in between. DNA for the CDR3: TGCGCCAGCAGCCAAGGCAGGATCGGTGAAAAACTGTTTTTT. As protein: CASSQGRIGEKLFF.

The J gene is TRBJ2-4, the V gene TRBV27; 8 bases are a match to TRBD2. Germline V gene sequence: CDR1 MNHEY, CDR2 SMNVEV (reference sequence). This CDR3 is 16 amino acids long. The V gene end was trimmed by 1 base and the J gene end by 4 bases; junction bases not matched to a gene: 6. Here the CDR3 reads CASSLWSSGIKNIQYF. The DNA of the CDR3 is TGTGCCAGCAGTTTATGGAGTAGCGGGATTAAAAACATTCAGTACTTC.

J is TRBJ2-1 and V is TRBV2; TRBD2 aligns across 11 bases. The junction had 6 bases not matched to a gene; V was cut back by 7 bases and J by 4 bases. The CDR3 length is 15 residues. Germline CDR1 is SNHLY and CDR2 is FYNNEI. CDR3 sequence (DNA): TGTGCCAGCATTGTGACTAGCGGGGCTTACAATGAGCAGTTCTTC. Its translation is CASIVTSGAYNEQFF.

The V gene is TRBV19, the J gene TRBJ2-1; maybe TRBD2 (6 bases). Germline-derived CDR1 and CDR2 are LNHDA and SQIVND (reference sequence). V lost 8 bases and J 6 bases, leaving 17 bases between the germline ends. This CDR3 region has 14 residues. CDR3 amino acids: CASSTGSWSNEQFF. In DNA form, the CDR3 reads TGTGCCAGTTCTACCGGGAGTTGGAGCAATGAGCAGTTCTTC.

The CDR3, as DNA: TGCGCCAGCAGCTCTCCGGGGAGGGGTGGAAACACCATATATTTT. Translating gives CASSSPGRGGNTIYF. This chain links TRBV5-1 with TRBJ1-3; TRBD1 is a possible D gene (5 bases). This CDR3 region has 15 residues. In germline, CDR1 is SGHRS, CDR2 YFSETQ. Trimming left V 3 bases short and J 3 bases short, with 13 bases between.

V is TRBV7-9 and J is TRBJ1-4; maybe TRBD1 (5 bases). The germline V gene encodes CDR1 SEHNR and CDR2 FQNEAQ (reference sequence). V lost 2 bases and J 3 bases, leaving 10 bases between the germline ends. The CDR3 is made up of 15 amino acids. CDR3 DNA sequence: TGTGCCAGCAGCTTAAGCAGGGTGGCTAATGAAAAACTGTTTTTT. Its protein is CASSLSRVANEKLFF.

The chain carries TRBV27 and TRBJ2-7, with TRBD2 matching 14 bases. Germline CDR1 and CDR2: MNHEY and SMNVEV (reference sequence). V shed 4 bases and J 4 bases; nucleotides not matched to a gene: 6. The length of the CDR3 is 16 residues. In nucleotides, the CDR3 is TGTGCCAGCAGTTCGGGACTAGCGGGAGCCTCATACGAGCAGTACTTC. Its protein is CASSSGLAGASYEQYF.

Only a few counts were recorded for this clone. The chain recombines TRBV11-2 with TRBJ2-1; weak D call: TRBD2 (5 bases). The V gene lost 5 bases and the J gene lost 9 bases, with 14 bases spanning the gap. CDR3 length: 13 residues. Germline-derived CDR1 and CDR2 are SGHAT and FQNNGV. The CDR3: CASSLVRVGEQFF. CDR3 DNA sequence: TGTGCCAGCAGCCTAGTGAGGGTAGGTGAGCAGTTCTTC.

The chain uses TRBV19 and TRBJ2-2; 7 nucleotides match TRBD1. Germline V lookup: CDR1 LNHDA, CDR2 SQIVND (reference sequence). This CDR3 is built from 17 residues. The V and J ends lost 2 bases and 0 bases, in that order; junction bases with no gene match: 6. For the CDR3, the DNA is TGTGCCAGTAGTATAAGGACAGGACAAACGAACACCGGGGAGCTGTTTTTT. Translating it yields CASSIRTGQTNTGELFF.